A selection of T cell receptor beta chains follows, all from one sample in a study of shared clonotypes between healthy human individuals. Sequencing used immunoSEQ multiplex PCR; TCRdb keeps in-frame clones, though not all of them. Here the sample spans 2.5 million or so clones, 85% to 95% being singletons. Sequenced sample: naive CD4+ T cells sorted from blood. Receptor source: a young man in good health. CDR3s include the opening cysteine and the closing phenylalanine or tryptophan. The D gene is left open where the match is weak. Clone size, where shown, is once, few, many, or a class for clones that have expanded.

CDR3 length,J gene,D gene,clone size,V gene,CDR3 DNA,CDR3 protein
15,TRBJ1-3,.,.,TRBV25-1,TGTGCCAGCACCGGGGAAACAGGGACTGGAAACACCATATATTTT,CASTGETGTGNTIYF
17,TRBJ1-2,TRBD1,.,TRBV5-1,TGCGCCAGCAGCTTGGACGAAGGGACAGCCGTCCTCTATGGCTACACCTTC,CASSLDEGTAVLYGYTF
14,TRBJ1-4,.,once,TRBV25-1,TGTGCCAGCAGTTACGGGCCCGTTAATGAAAAACTGTTTTTT,CASSYGPVNEKLFF
15,TRBJ2-5,.,.,TRBV5-1,TGCGCCAGCAGCACGACCTCCAGGGGTATGGAGACCCAGTACTTC,CASSTTSRGMETQYF
16,TRBJ2-1,TRBD2,.,TRBV14,TGTGCCAGCAGCCGATATAGCGGGAGCTCCTACAATGAGCAGTTCTTC,CASSRYSGSSYNEQFF
15,TRBJ1-1,.,.,TRBV7-9,TGTGCCAGCAGCCCCAACAATGTGGGGCGCGGTGAAGCTTTCTTT,CASSPNNVGRGEAFF
15,TRBJ2-7,TRBD2,.,TRBV5-4,TGTGCCAGCAGCACTCGGACTAGCGGTGCCTACGAGCAGTACTTC,CASSTRTSGAYEQYF
15,TRBJ2-1,.,.,TRBV7-2,TGTGCCAGCAGCTTAACCCCCGAGGGATACAATGAGCAGTTCTTC,CASSLTPEGYNEQFF
14,TRBJ1-2,TRBD1,.,TRBV5-1,TGCGCCAGCAGCTCCCGGGACAGTGCATATGGCTACACCTTC,CASSSRDSAYGYTF
16,TRBJ2-3,.,.,TRBV5-1,TGCGCCAGCAGCTTGACGCTAGCAAGTGGCACAGATACGCAGTATTTT,CASSLTLASGTDTQYF
15,TRBJ2-3,.,.,TRBV10-3,TGTGCCATCAGTGAACGTCAGGGCAGCACAGATACGCAGTATTTT,CAISERQGSTDTQYF
11,TRBJ1-4,.,.,TRBV2,TGTGCCAGCAGGGGTAATGAAAAACTGTTTTTT,CASRGNEKLFF
15,TRBJ1-3,.,.,TRBV6-1,TGTGCCAGCAGTGAAAGGGTTACCTCTGGAAACACCATATATTTT,CASSERVTSGNTIYF
14,TRBJ2-7,TRBD1,.,TRBV13,TGTGCCAGCAGCCACAGGGGACAGGGACTAAGGCAGTACTTC,CASSHRGQGLRQYF
15,TRBJ2-3,TRBD2,.,TRBV6-4,TGTGCCAGCAGTGAAGGGAGGGCTAGCACAGATACGCAGTATTTT,CASSEGRASTDTQYF
17,TRBJ2-3,TRBD2,.,TRBV5-4,TGTGCCAGCAGCTTGCGGGGGGTGACGCTTCTCACAGATACGCAGTATTTT,CASSLRGVTLLTDTQYF
18,TRBJ2-5,.,.,TRBV5-1,TGCGCCAGCAGCCGGGTGGGTACTAGCCGTCAGCTGGGGGAGACCCAGTACTTC,CASSRVGTSRQLGETQYF
15,TRBJ2-5,.,.,TRBV7-2,TGTGCCAGCAGCTTTGGGCTCGGGGCGTGGGAGACCCAGTACTTC,CASSFGLGAWETQYF
14,TRBJ1-6,TRBD1,.,TRBV6-1,TGTGCCAGCAGGGTAAGGGGGCAGGGATCACCCCTCCACTTT,CASRVRGQGSPLHF
14,TRBJ2-5,.,.,TRBV5-4,TGTGCCAGCAGCTTGACGGGGCGGGAAGAGACCCAGTACTTC,CASSLTGREETQYF
13,TRBJ2-5,.,.,TRBV5-4,TGTGCCAGCAGCTCCCCGGGGCTAGAGACCCAGTACTTC,CASSSPGLETQYF
14,TRBJ2-1,.,.,TRBV27,TGTGCCAGCAAGCCGTGGCAGGACCACAATGAGCAGTTCTTC,CASKPWQDHNEQFF
15,TRBJ2-7,.,.,TRBV2,TGTGCCAGCAGTGATGGCGGGGCCGCGGCCTACGAGCAGTACTTC,CASSDGGAAAYEQYF
12,TRBJ1-6,.,.,TRBV30,TGTGCCTGGAACGGGGATAATTCACCCCTCCACTTT,CAWNGDNSPLHF
13,TRBJ1-1,.,.,TRBV5-5,TGTGCCAGCAGCGCCACTCCGGGCACTGAAGCTTTCTTT,CASSATPGTEAFF
11,TRBJ2-1,.,.,TRBV30,TGTGCCTGGAGTAGTCAGAATGAGCAGTTCTTC,CAWSSQNEQFF
13,TRBJ2-1,.,few,TRBV7-3,TGTGCCAGCAGCTTAAGCAGGGACAATGAGCAGTTCTTC,CASSLSRDNEQFF
15,TRBJ1-2,.,.,TRBV5-1,TGCGCCAGCAGCCCGTGGACGGGCCCTAACTATGGCTACACCTTC,CASSPWTGPNYGYTF
14,TRBJ2-3,.,.,TRBV11-2,TGTGCCAGCAGCTTAGCGGGCTCCACAGATACGCAGTATTTT,CASSLAGSTDTQYF
14,TRBJ2-1,.,.,TRBV5-6,TGTGCCAGCACCAAGGGGGGGAGGGCCAATGAGCAGTTCTTC,CASTKGGRANEQFF
15,TRBJ1-5,.,.,TRBV28,TGTGCCAGCAGCTCCATCGAGGTGTTATATCAGCCCCAGCATTTT,CASSSIEVLYQPQHF
13,TRBJ1-4,.,.,TRBV11-2,TGTGCCAGCAGCTTAGGGCGGCAGGAAAAACTGTTTTTT,CASSLGRQEKLFF
11,TRBJ1-2,.,.,TRBV2,TGTGCCAGCCCTTTAAGACGAGGCTACACCTTC,CASPLRRGYTF
15,TRBJ2-1,TRBD1,once,TRBV15,TGTGCCACCAGCAATAGGGGGCCCTCTTACAATGAGCAGTTCTTC,CATSNRGPSYNEQFF
14,TRBJ2-7,TRBD2,.,TRBV18,TGTGCCAGCTCCCCACTAGCGGGAGGGTACGAGCAGTACTTC,CASSPLAGGYEQYF